What follows are 27 T cell receptor beta chains derived from one specimen sequenced in a study of control samples from healthy donors and cancer patients. Sequenced by immunoSEQ multiplex PCR; TCRdb stores in-frame clones only, minus some. Of more than 95,000 clones listed, approximately 90% are singletons. Sequencing was carried out using blood. These receptors all stem from a woman aged 70-85 years in good health.

V usage is TRBV19 and J usage is TRBJ2-2, with TRBD1 matching 8 bases. Germline assignment: CDR1 LNHDA and CDR2 SQIVND (reference sequence). The J segment lost 4 bases and the V segment lost 7 bases, leaving 11 bases of the junction unmatched. There are 16 residues in the CDR3. The CDR3 DNA follows: TGTGCCAGTAAGGAGGAGAAGGACAGGGTCACCGGGGAGCTGTTTTTT. This gives the protein CASKEEKDRVTGELFF.

DNA for the CDR3: TGTGCCAGCGGTCCGGGGAGTGCAGATACGCAGTATTTT. Its translation: CASGPGSADTQYF. The chain joins TRBV9 to TRBJ2-3, with TRBD2 as a possible D gene (5 bases). The CDR3 loop spans 13 amino acids. V was cut by 7 bases and J by 4 bases, with 13 bases left in between. Germline CDR1 and CDR2: SGDLS and YYNGEE.

V gene TRBV20-1 combines with J gene TRBJ2-1; TRBD2 matches 15 bases. V lost 3 bases, J lost 0 bases, and 3 bases stayed unmatched. The CDR3 totals 17 residues. Germline V gene sequence: CDR1 DFQATT, CDR2 SNEGSKA (reference sequence). In DNA form, the CDR3 reads TGCAGTGCTAGTGGACTAGCGGGGGGGAGCTCCTACAATGAGCAGTTCTTC. This gives the protein CSASGLAGGSSYNEQFF.

The V and J genes are TRBV20-1 and TRBJ1-1; D gene unclear. This CDR3 has 13 amino acids. Trimming removed 3 bases from V and 12 bases from J, with 20 bases in between. Germline V gives CDR1 DFQATT, CDR2 SNEGSKA (reference sequence). CDR3 nucleotides: TGCAGTGCTAGTAACCGGGCAGCGGGATTTACTTTCTTT. The encoded protein is CSASNRAAGFTFF.

The chain couples TRBV5-1 to TRBJ2-5; D might be TRBD1 or TRBD2, each matching 5 bases. Germline loops: CDR1 SGHRS, CDR2 YFSETQ. Trimming shortened V by 4 bases and J by 1 base, and 14 bases separated the two germline ends. This CDR3 has 15 residues. CDR3 nucleotides: TGCGCCAGCAGCCCCACCGGGGCGGGCCAAGAGACCCAGTACTTC. This sequence encodes CASSPTGAGQETQYF.

The chain combines TRBV5-4 with TRBJ2-7; 7 bases fit TRBD2. Germline V gives CDR1 SGHNT, CDR2 YYREEE (reference sequence). V trimming: 4 bases; J trimming: 6 bases; junction bases outside the gene matches: 13. The CDR3 has 15 residues. DNA for the CDR3: TGTGCCAGCAGCCGAGGGAAGGGAGGGGTAGGCGAGCAGTACTTC. Its translation is CASSRGKGGVGEQYF.

This chain connects TRBV6-1 to TRBJ1-2; tentative D call: TRBD1 (5 bases). The CDR3 is 15 amino acids. Germline V CDR1 and CDR2: MNHNS, SASEGT. Deletions cut 1 base from V and 2 bases from J, with 11 bases between. CDR3 loop: CASSEGPGRNYGYTF. CDR3 nucleotides: TGTGCCAGCAGTGAAGGGCCGGGACGGAACTATGGCTACACCTTC.

This chain connects TRBV5-8 to TRBJ2-2; D uncertain. Germline V gene lookup returns CDR1 SGHTS and CDR2 YDEGEE. The CDR3 sequence is 14 residues long. The V and J ends lost 8 bases and 3 bases respectively, with 14 bases between them. The CDR3 loop reads CARGFGQYTGELFF. CDR3 nucleotides: TGTGCCAGGGGGTTCGGGCAGTACACCGGGGAGCTGTTTTTT.

The table lists this clone with a count of one. The V call is TRBV3-1 (or the pseudogene TRBV3-2), the J call TRBJ2-7; no clear D. CDR1 is LGHDT and CDR2 is YNNKEL in the germline V gene (reference sequence). The CDR3 is made up of 14 amino acids. V lost 4 bases and J lost 2, with 12 bases in between. In DNA, the CDR3 is TGTGCCAGCAGCCCCACGGACGGCCCCTACGAGCAGTACTTC. Amino acids: CASSPTDGPYEQYF.

V gene TRBV19 combines with J gene TRBJ2-7; 9 nucleotides match TRBD2. The length of the CDR3 is 16 residues. Germline V gene lookup returns CDR1 LNHDA and CDR2 SQIVND (reference sequence). The V segment lost 4 bases and the J segment 0 bases; nucleotides outside the gene matches: 7. For the CDR3, the DNA is TGTGCCAGTAGTAGTCTCCCTAGCGGGAACTCCTACGAGCAGTACTTC. Translating gives CASSSLPSGNSYEQYF.

This clone was counted a few times. The chain employs TRBV6-2 or TRBV6-3 and TRBJ2-3; 11 bases agree with TRBD1. Germline CDR1 MNHEY, CDR2 SVGEGT. V trimming: 5 bases; J trimming: 2 bases; junction bases outside the gene matches: 6. This CDR3 has 16 amino acids. The CDR3 nucleotides are TGTGCCAGCAGTCGGAGGACAGGGGGCGTCACAGATACGCAGTATTTT. This sequence encodes CASSRRTGGVTDTQYF.

V and J are TRBV18 and TRBJ2-7, with D unresolved. CDR1 and CDR2 from the germline V gene are KGHSH and LQKENI. Between the trimmed V and J ends, which lost 3 bases and 3 bases, there was a span of 9 bases. The CDR3 runs 13 residues. The CDR3 here is CASSPGSNYEQYF. The CDR3 coding sequence is TGTGCCAGCTCACCGGGATCGAACTACGAGCAGTACTTC.

This clone was recorded only once. V usage is TRBV6-4 and J usage is TRBJ2-3; 7 nucleotides agree with TRBD2. Germline lookup yields CDR1 MRHNA and CDR2 SNTAGT. The ends lost 2 bases at V and 0 bases at J; junction bases unmatched: 5. This CDR3 region has 16 residues. The CDR3 DNA reads TGTGCCAGCAGTGACGGACTAGTCGATAGCACAGATACGCAGTATTTT. The encoded protein is CASSDGLVDSTDTQYF.

This sequence joins TRBV19 and TRBJ1-5, with no clear D. Germline V gene lookup returns CDR1 LNHDA and CDR2 SQIVND (reference sequence). Trimming took off 7 bases at V and 0 bases at J, with 16 bases between the two ends. The CDR3 contains 16 residues. The CDR3 nucleotides read TGTGCCAGTACCATGGGAGTCCTTTATAGCAATCAGCCCCAGCATTTT. Translating it yields CASTMGVLYSNQPQHF.

The chain is built from TRBV29-1 and TRBJ2-2, with 8 bases fitting TRBD2. Trimming cost V 6 bases and J 7 bases; bases outside gene matches: 13. This CDR3 contains 15 residues. Germline CDR1 SQVTM, CDR2 ANQGSEA. CDR3 in DNA: TGCAGCGTCCAGGCCGGGACTAGAGACTTCGGGGAGCTGTTTTTT. Its protein product is CSVQAGTRDFGELFF.

This rearrangement joins TRBV7-2 to TRBJ1-6; D ambiguous. Deletions cut 5 bases from V and 1 base from J, with 21 bases between. Germline V gene data show CDR1 as SGHTA and CDR2 as FQGNSA. The CDR3 length is 19 residues. For the CDR3, the DNA is TGTGCCAGCAGCCCCGCCGGGAGGGTTGTAAGATCCTATAATTCACCCCTCCACTTT. Its translation is CASSPAGRVVRSYNSPLHF. Combining the CDR3 with reference TRBV7-2 and TRBJ1-6 gives the whole variable domain GAGVSQSPSNKVTEKGKDVELRCDPISGHTALYWYRQSLGQGLEFLIYFQGNSAPDKSGLPSDRFSAERTGGSVSTLTIQRTQQEDSAVYLCASSPAGRVVRSYNSPLHFGNGTRLTVT.

This chain connects TRBV4-2 to TRBJ2-5; D remains ambiguous. The CDR3 is 14 residues long. Trimming removed 0 bases at V and 2 bases at J, with 7 bases between. Germline CDR1 reads LGHNA; CDR2 reads YNFKEQ. CDR3: CASSQEVRQETQYF. DNA for the CDR3: TGTGCCAGCAGCCAAGAAGTCAGGCAAGAGACCCAGTACTTC.

The gene calls are TRBV18 and TRBJ1-5, with D possibly TRBD1 on 6 matching bases. Trimming stripped 2 bases from V and 7 bases from J, with 12 bases between. Germline CDR1 is KGHSH and CDR2 is LQKENI. The CDR3 spans 14 residues. CDR3 sequence reads: CASSPAGVGQPQHF. The DNA for the CDR3 is TGTGCCAGCTCACCAGCAGGGGTGGGCCAGCCCCAGCATTTT.

This sequence joins TRBV7-2 and TRBJ2-1, with a weak D call TRBD2 (5 bases). Germline CDR1 and CDR2: SGHTA and FQGNSA. The CDR3 loop spans 12 amino acids. Deletions cut 6 bases from V and 9 bases from J, with 12 bases between. The CDR3 nucleotides read TGTGCCAGCAGTCCAACTAGGCTTGAGCAGTTCTTC. Translation: CASSPTRLEQFF.

The V call is TRBV27, the J call TRBJ2-1; D may be TRBD1 (6 bases). Germline V CDR1 and CDR2: MNHEY, SMNVEV (reference sequence). V gave up 2 bases and J gave up 8 bases, with 13 bases separating them. The CDR3 extends over 14 amino acids. The DNA for the CDR3 is TGTGCCAGCAGTTTACTTCTCCAGGGGTATGAGCAGTTCTTC. It codes for CASSLLLQGYEQFF.

The rearrangement uses TRBV3-1 (or the pseudogene TRBV3-2) and TRBJ1-2; TRBD1 matches at 7 bases. The CDR3 totals 15 residues. The V gene end was trimmed by 4 bases and the J gene end by 0 bases; junction bases not matched to a gene: 5. Germline CDR1 is LGHDT and CDR2 is YNNKEL (reference sequence). Here the CDR3 reads CASSLDDRANYGYTF. The CDR3 DNA is TGTGCCAGCAGCCTAGATGACAGGGCTAACTATGGCTACACCTTC.

This rearrangement joins TRBV11-2 to TRBJ1-1; 8 nucleotides align to TRBD1. Germline V gene lookup returns CDR1 SGHAT and CDR2 FQNNGV. The CDR3 sequence is 15 residues long. V shed 8 bases and J 1 base; nucleotides not matched to a gene: 9. The CDR3 here is CASDITGTGNTEAFF. The CDR3, as DNA: TGTGCCAGCGACATAACCGGGACAGGGAACACTGAAGCTTTCTTT.

V usage is TRBV7-2 and J usage is TRBJ2-3, with TRBD1 matching 9 bases. The germline V gene encodes CDR1 SGHTA and CDR2 FQGNSA. V shed 1 base, J shed 3 bases, and the junction held 2 bases outside the gene matches. This CDR3 comprises 15 residues. In DNA form, the CDR3 reads TGTGCCAGCAGCTTAGGGACAGGGGTAACAGATACGCAGTATTTT. Translating gives CASSLGTGVTDTQYF.

Concerning this clone: One end of the junction does not line up with germline, which may come from a read error. The V and J genes are TRBV5-1 and TRBJ2-2; 7 nucleotides agree with TRBD2. This CDR3 has 18 amino acids. From germline, CDR1 is SGHRS and CDR2 YFSETQ. This CDR3 reads CASSLETPGLLGVGELFF. In nucleotides, the CDR3 is TGCGCCAGCAGTTTGGAGACTCCGGGACTACTCGGGGTGGGGGAGCTGTTTTTT.

In DNA, the CDR3 is TGTGCCAGCAGCGGGCGGAGGGCCACGAACACTGAAGCTTTCTTT. This encodes CASSGRRATNTEAFF. This chain connects TRBV7-9 to TRBJ1-1; no reliable D call. CDR1 SEHNR and CDR2 FQNEAQ come from the germline V gene (reference sequence). This CDR3 has 15 amino acids. Trimming removed 5 bases from V and 1 base from J, with 14 bases in between.

The chain combines TRBV5-1 with TRBJ1-2, with unresolved D. The CDR3 extends over 12 amino acids. V gave up 4 bases and J gave up 8 bases, with 12 bases separating them. Germline loops: CDR1 SGHRS, CDR2 YFSETQ. The CDR3 loop reads CASSPPPGGYTF. CDR3 in DNA: TGCGCCAGCAGCCCCCCACCTGGGGGCTACACCTTC.

The CDR3 sequence is CASTRPGQGSEQYF. Here the CDR3 DNA reads TGTGCCTCCACCAGACCGGGACAGGGATCCGAGCAGTACTTC. J is TRBJ2-7 and V is TRBV25-1; 9 nucleotides align to TRBD1. The CDR3 sequence is 14 residues long. V was clipped by 11 bases and J by 6 bases; unmatched bases: 14. Germline V CDR1 and CDR2: MGHDK, SYGVNS.